A selection of T cell receptor beta chains follows, all from one sample in a study of T cell responses to AZD1222 COVID-19 vaccine. Method: immunoSEQ multiplex PCR; TCRdb's copy keeps in-frame clones and lacks some. The sample carries 140,000 to 150,000 clones, approximately 90% recorded once. The source was peripheral blood, collected 28 days after the second AZD1222 dose. The receptors derive from an adult who received the AZD1222 COVID-19 vaccine. CDR3s include the opening cysteine and the closing phenylalanine or tryptophan. Each record gives: D gene, J gene, clone size, V gene, CDR3 protein, CDR3 DNA. A D gene is named only where the DNA matches it firmly. Expanded clones are given a class, and other clones once, few, many or no size at all.

D gene: .; J gene: TRBJ2-2; clone size: .; V gene: TRBV11-3; CDR3 protein: CASRGTGELFF; CDR3 DNA: TGTGCCAGCAGAGGGACCGGGGAGCTGTTTTTT
D gene: .; J gene: TRBJ1-6; clone size: .; V gene: TRBV3-1/TRBV3-2; CDR3 protein: CASSQGLDNSPLHF; CDR3 DNA: TGTGCCAGCAGCCAAGGCCTAGATAATTCACCCCTCCACTTT
D gene: .; J gene: TRBJ1-2; clone size: .; V gene: TRBV30; CDR3 protein: CASSPGSPGYGYTF; CDR3 DNA: TGTGCCTCCTCTCCCGGAAGTCCCGGCTATGGCTACACCTTC
D gene: .; J gene: TRBJ2-7; clone size: .; V gene: TRBV29-1; CDR3 protein: CSVEDLRGANYEQYF; CDR3 DNA: TGCAGCGTTGAAGATCTCCGGGGCGCTAACTACGAGCAGTACTTC
D gene: .; J gene: TRBJ1-1; clone size: .; V gene: TRBV11-2; CDR3 protein: CASSLPQGLEAFF; CDR3 DNA: TGTGCCAGCAGCTTACCACAGGGCCTTGAAGCTTTCTTT
D gene: TRBD2; J gene: TRBJ2-7; clone size: once; V gene: TRBV28; CDR3 protein: CASSLPAGGRGAYEQYF; CDR3 DNA: TGTGCCAGCAGTTTGCCAGCGGGAGGGCGGGGGGCCTACGAGCAGTACTTC
D gene: .; J gene: TRBJ2-1; clone size: .; V gene: TRBV24-1; CDR3 protein: CATSGPGRHGNNEQFF; CDR3 DNA: TGTGCCACCAGTGGGCCAGGGCGCCACGGCAACAATGAGCAGTTCTTC
D gene: .; J gene: TRBJ1-5; clone size: .; V gene: TRBV30; CDR3 protein: CAWSVHSEQPQHF; CDR3 DNA: TGTGCCTGGAGTGTACACAGCGAACAGCCCCAGCATTTT
D gene: TRBD1; J gene: TRBJ1-2; clone size: .; V gene: TRBV5-6; CDR3 protein: CASSLGGGPYGYTF; CDR3 DNA: TGTGCCAGCAGCTTGGGAGGGGGCCCTTATGGCTACACCTTC
D gene: .; J gene: TRBJ1-3; clone size: .; V gene: TRBV3-1/TRBV3-2; CDR3 protein: CASSPSGNTIYF; CDR3 DNA: TGTGCCAGCAGCCCCTCTGGAAACACCATATATTTT
D gene: .; J gene: TRBJ2-2; clone size: .; V gene: TRBV6-4; CDR3 protein: CASSDVANTGELFF; CDR3 DNA: TGTGCCAGCAGTGACGTGGCCAACACCGGGGAGCTGTTTTTT
D gene: .; J gene: TRBJ2-2; clone size: many; V gene: TRBV10-3; CDR3 protein: CAISADAHTGRELFF; CDR3 DNA: TGTGCCATCAGTGCCGACGCCCACACCGGTAGGGAGCTGTTTTTT
D gene: TRBD1; J gene: TRBJ1-3; clone size: .; V gene: TRBV14; CDR3 protein: CASSHVGTGQYNTIYF; CDR3 DNA: TGTGCCAGCAGCCATGTCGGGACAGGGCAATACAACACCATATATTTT
D gene: .; J gene: TRBJ1-5; clone size: .; V gene: TRBV7-2; CDR3 protein: CASSLAPIINQPQHF; CDR3 DNA: TGTGCCAGCAGCTTAGCCCCCATAATCAATCAGCCCCAGCATTTT
D gene: .; J gene: TRBJ2-1; clone size: .; V gene: TRBV7-3; CDR3 protein: CASSSTGLGNEQFF; CDR3 DNA: TGTGCCAGCAGCTCTACAGGGCTGGGCAATGAGCAGTTCTTC
D gene: .; J gene: TRBJ2-1; clone size: once; V gene: TRBV11-3; CDR3 protein: CASRIFSSYNEQFF; CDR3 DNA: TGTGCCAGCAGAATTTTTAGCTCCTACAATGAGCAGTTCTTC
D gene: .; J gene: TRBJ2-1; clone size: .; V gene: TRBV6-1; CDR3 protein: CASSGRRDWKYNEQFF; CDR3 DNA: TGTGCCAGCAGTGGGAGGAGGGACTGGAAGTACAATGAGCAGTTCTTC
D gene: TRBD1; J gene: TRBJ2-7; clone size: .; V gene: TRBV9; CDR3 protein: CASSEGDSSSLFYEQYF; CDR3 DNA: TGTGCCAGCAGCGAGGGGGACAGCTCCTCACTCTTCTACGAGCAGTACTTC
D gene: .; J gene: TRBJ2-1; clone size: .; V gene: TRBV7-9; CDR3 protein: CASSLVAEREQFF; CDR3 DNA: TGTGCCAGCAGCTTAGTAGCTGAACGTGAGCAGTTCTTC
D gene: .; J gene: TRBJ2-1; clone size: .; V gene: TRBV5-1; CDR3 protein: CASTAREPFGEQFF; CDR3 DNA: TGCGCCAGCACGGCGCGGGAACCCTTCGGGGAGCAGTTCTTC
D gene: TRBD1; J gene: TRBJ2-7; clone size: .; V gene: TRBV9; CDR3 protein: CASSLSGTGASYEQYF; CDR3 DNA: TGTGCCAGCAGCCTATCCGGGACAGGGGCTTCCTACGAGCAGTACTTC
D gene: .; J gene: TRBJ2-1; clone size: .; V gene: TRBV6-1; CDR3 protein: CASSETLTAYNEQFF; CDR3 DNA: TGTGCCAGCAGTGAAACTCTGACAGCCTACAATGAGCAGTTCTTC
D gene: .; J gene: TRBJ1-1; clone size: .; V gene: TRBV19; CDR3 protein: CASSFLGTEAFF; CDR3 DNA: TGTGCCAGTAGTTTCCTGGGCACTGAAGCTTTCTTT
D gene: TRBD1; J gene: TRBJ1-4; clone size: .; V gene: TRBV6-5; CDR3 protein: CASKEGTGHEKLFF; CDR3 DNA: TGTGCCAGCAAAGAGGGGACAGGGCATGAAAAACTGTTTTTT